This section outlines one TCR beta chain sequence together with its context. Its antigen is not yet known. Base quality data are lacking; no much larger clone is found one base away. The record originates from a study of OX40 agonist ivuxolimab in advanced cancers. With regard to the full study: Ivuxolimab, which targeted the costimulatory receptor OX40 (CD134), was an agonistic, fully human IgG2 monoclonal antibody. Intravenous ivuxolimab was administered to patients every 2 weeks at six dose levels: 0.01, 0.1, 0.3, 1.5, 3 and 10 mg/kg. Of the 50 to 55 dose-escalation patients, hepatocellular carcinoma was present in about 20, melanoma in approximately 15, renal cell carcinoma in 9 and head and neck cancer in 9. A male proportion of approximately 83% and a mean age of approximately 62 years, ranging from roughly 23 to 80, were recorded for the dose-escalation cohort. Patients were allowed to have had prior anti-PD-1, anti-PD-L1 or anti-CTLA-4 therapy, and about 40% of the dose-escalation patients had been treated with checkpoint inhibitors. Three dose-escalation patients achieved partial responses, one with hepatocellular carcinoma and two with cutaneous melanoma. Peripheral TCRbeta sequencing aimed to test whether ivuxolimab altered TCR sequence diversity and caused clonal T-cell expansion. The paper reports the monotherapy dose-escalation portion (N of about 52 patients) of the phase I ivuxolimab trial.

The CDR3, cysteine through phenylalanine, is 16 amino acids long. The only DNA kept is the CDR3, 48 bases in frame from the first base. From a lookup of the germline V gene, CDR1 and CDR2 are MGHRA and YSYEKL. Trimming takes 7 bases off V and 5 bases off J; junction bases not matched to a gene: 13. General conclusions and limits of the study: Low levels of normalized T-cell clonal expansion were also shown by some nonresponding patients. In the 0.1-3.0 mg/kg groups, partial responders had among the lowest normalized peripheral clonal expansion, particularly in CD8+ T cells. The antigen specificity of the clonally expanded peripheral T cells was not determined. Clonal expansion of both CD4+ and CD8+ blood T cells was observed from baseline to week 6 at doses 0.1 to 3.0 mg/kg. After ivuxolimab, more expanded clones were found on average in CD8+ T cells than in CD4+ T cells.

For sequencing of the TCRbeta CDR3 region, genomic DNA was extracted from the sorted cells. The immunoSEQ Assay was used to sequence the TCRbeta CDR3 regions. TCRdb limited this immuneACCESS table to in-frame rearrangements with V and J called. A share of clones is missing; checked studies link under half to unresolved V genes, and the rest is unexplained. The sample table records tens of thousands of clones; roughly nine tenths of these occur just once. The top ten hold around 13% of the sample. Patients with autoimmune disease history or receiving systemic immunosuppression were excluded from the trial. In every dose cohort, peripheral blood was drawn for TCR sequencing at baseline, cycle 4 day 1, and cycle 7 day 1. Samples came from an open-label, multicenter, first-in-human phase I dose-escalation trial of ivuxolimab. Adults with locally advanced or metastatic melanoma, renal cell, hepatocellular, or head and neck squamous cell carcinoma were enrolled in the trial. Before TCR sequencing, CD4+ T cells and CD8+ T cells from peripheral blood were sorted into separate populations.

The rearrangement combines TRBV4-1 with TRBJ2-1, with 8 central nucleotides matching TRBD2. The clonotype comes from an adult with an advanced solid tumor such as melanoma, head and neck, liver or kidney cancer. Sequences were derived from CD4+ or CD8+ T cells sorted from blood, sampled in a trial of the OX40 agonist ivuxolimab. The nucleotides read TGCGCCAGCAAAAATAGCGGGACCAGACCCGACAATGAGCAGTTCTTC. This gives the protein CASKNSGTRPDNEQFF.